A single sample is the source of the 24 T cell receptor beta chains below, sequenced in a study of blood T cell repertoires in COVID-19. Some clones are missing from TCRdb's copy, which holds only in-frame ones; the method was immunoSEQ multiplex PCR. Among 95,000 to 150,000 clones listed, around 63% were seen once. The sequenced sample consisted of peripheral blood. These receptors were taken from a woman in her 70s with acute or convalescent COVID-19.

This clone was seen repeatedly, ten times or more. The chain combines TRBV5-1 with TRBJ2-7; TRBD2 aligns across 11 bases. V lost 4 bases, J lost 3 bases, and 6 bases stayed unmatched. This CDR3 spans 15 amino acids. CDR1 and CDR2 (germline): SGHRS, YFSETQ. CDR3 in DNA: TGCGCCAGCAGCCAGACTAGCGGGGCTAGCTACGAGCAGTACTTC. Protein: CASSQTSGASYEQYF.

This rearrangement joins TRBV7-9 to TRBJ1-1; D not resolved. V lost 2 bases and J lost 0, with 7 bases in between. This CDR3 is 14 amino acids long. The germline CDR1 and CDR2 sequences are SEHNR and FQNEAQ (reference sequence). Here the CDR3 DNA reads TGTGCCAGCAGCTTACCAGGATTGAACACTGAAGCTTTCTTT. As protein: CASSLPGLNTEAFF.

This chain connects TRBV14 to TRBJ1-1; D unresolved. The CDR3 length is 11 residues. Trimming cost V 1 base and J 7 bases, with 4 bases left between them. Germline CDR1 reads SGHDN; CDR2 reads FVKESK. For the CDR3, the DNA is TGTGCCAGCAGCCAAGTCAATGAAGCTTTCTTT. This codes for CASSQVNEAFF.

V usage is TRBV6-1 and J usage is TRBJ1-2, with D tentatively TRBD1 (5 bases). The germline V gene has CDR1 MNHNS and CDR2 SASEGT. This CDR3 comprises 12 residues. V dropped 3 bases and J dropped 8 bases, with 10 bases sitting between them. CDR3 sequence reads: CASSDQGWGYTF. The CDR3 nucleotides are TGTGCCAGCAGTGACCAGGGCTGGGGCTACACCTTC.

This clone showed up just a few times. The chain is built from TRBV7-8 and TRBJ1-2; possibly TRBD1 for D (6 bases). Germline CDR1 SGHVS, CDR2 FQNEAQ. This CDR3 comprises 14 residues. The V end lost 5 bases, the J end lost 7 bases, and 17 bases lay between the germline ends. Written as DNA, the CDR3 is TGTGCCAGCAGCCACGGACAGATAAGTTTTGGCTACACCTTC. Its protein product is CASSHGQISFGYTF. The full variable domain, in which reference TRBV7-8 and TRBJ1-2 provide the parts outside the CDR3, is GAGVSQSPRYKVAKRGQDVALRCDPISGHVSLFWYQQALGQGPEFLTYFQNEAQLDKSGLPSDRFFAERPEGSVSTLKIQRTQQEDSAVYLCASSHGQISFGYTFGSGTRLTVV.

There are many counts of this clone. The chain combines TRBV12-3 or TRBV12-4 with TRBJ1-5; D is undetermined. The CDR3 covers 13 residues. V lost 5 bases and J 5 bases, leaving 10 bases between the germline ends. The CDR3, as DNA: TGTGCCAGCAGTCGTGGGCTTGATCAGCCCCAGCATTTT. It specifies CASSRGLDQPQHF.

The chain is built from TRBV14 and TRBJ2-1; 7 bases line up with TRBD2. Germline CDR1 and CDR2: SGHDN and FVKESK. The CDR3 covers 13 residues. Trimming removed 4 bases from V and 4 bases from J; junction bases left unmatched: 1. This CDR3 is CASSRGGYNEQFF. In DNA, the CDR3 is TGTGCCAGCAGCCGCGGGGGTTACAATGAGCAGTTCTTC.

J is TRBJ2-1 and V is TRBV19; 9 bases are a match to TRBD2. The junction had 10 bases not matched to a gene; V was cut back by 5 bases and J by 5 bases. The V gene's germline CDR1 is LNHDA and CDR2 SQIVND (reference sequence). This CDR3 spans 16 amino acids. CDR3 amino acids: CASSPSLAGRHNEQFF. CDR3 nucleotides: TGTGCCAGTAGTCCGTCACTAGCGGGTAGACACAATGAGCAGTTCTTC.

V is TRBV9 and J is TRBJ1-1; D is uncertain. This CDR3 region has 14 residues. Per germline, CDR1 SGDLS and CDR2 YYNGEE. V dropped 3 bases and J dropped 0 bases, with 9 bases sitting between them. The CDR3, as DNA: TGTGCCAGCAGCGGAGGAGCTTTGAACACTGAAGCTTTCTTT. As protein: CASSGGALNTEAFF.

The chain joins TRBV6-5 to TRBJ2-5, with 10 bases that match TRBD1. V lost 6 bases and J lost 4; bases outside the gene matches: 5. Germline V lookup: CDR1 MNHEY, CDR2 SVGAGI. This CDR3 has 14 residues. The CDR3 DNA sequence: TGTGCCAGCAGCCCGGGACAGGGGAGAGAGACCCAGTACTTC. Translated: CASSPGQGRETQYF.

This rearrangement joins TRBV10-1 to TRBJ2-7; 8 bases map to TRBD1. V lost 4 bases to trimming and J lost 6 bases; unmatched junction nucleotides: 5. This CDR3 contains 13 residues. Per the germline V gene, CDR1 is WNHNN and CDR2 is SYGVQD (reference sequence). The CDR3 DNA sequence: TGCGCCAGCAGTGGGACAGGGTCTGGCGAGCAGTACTTC. This encodes CASSGTGSGEQYF.

This clone has a single count. The chain uses TRBV5-5 and TRBJ2-7; 8 bases fit TRBD2. The trim removed 3 bases at V and 9 bases at J, leaving 17 bases unmatched. This CDR3 is 16 amino acids long. Germline assignment: CDR1 SGHKS and CDR2 YYEKEE (reference sequence). The DNA for the CDR3 is TGTGCCAGCAGCTCCGGCCCTAGGACTAGCTCCACCGTGCAGTACTTC. This codes for CASSSGPRTSSTVQYF.

This chain connects TRBV7-8 to TRBJ2-7; D call uncertain. Trimming stripped 5 bases from V and 5 bases from J, with 16 bases between. The CDR3 covers 14 residues. Looked up from germline, CDR1 is SGHVS and CDR2 is FQNEAQ. The CDR3 reads CASSPRTRLDEQYF. The CDR3 region has the DNA TGTGCCAGCAGCCCTCGTACCCGTTTAGACGAGCAGTACTTC.

This sequence joins TRBV19 and TRBJ1-1; D ambiguous. Germline CDR1 is LNHDA and CDR2 is SQIVND (reference sequence). Trimming cost V 3 bases and J 6 bases, with 8 bases left between them. This CDR3 is 12 amino acids long. CDR3 protein: CASSIEGSEAFF. CDR3 coding DNA: TGTGCCAGTAGTATCGAGGGTTCTGAAGCTTTCTTT.

The genes are TRBV9 and TRBJ2-2; 10 nucleotides align to TRBD2. V was clipped by 0 bases and J by 4 bases; unmatched bases: 3. The CDR3 has 16 amino acids. Per the germline V gene, CDR1 is SGDLS and CDR2 is YYNGEE. In DNA, the CDR3 is TGTGCCAGCAGCGTAGCTAGCGGGAGTGGCACCGGGGAGCTGTTTTTT. This codes for CASSVASGSGTGELFF.

By share, this clone ranks as medium-sized. This chain links TRBV2 with TRBJ2-2; D call uncertain. CDR3 length: 14 residues. Trimming shortened V by 7 bases and J by 4 bases, and 13 bases separated the two germline ends. Germline V gives CDR1 SNHLY, CDR2 FYNNEI. CDR3 bases: TGTGCCAGCATTGGTAGTTGGAGCACCGGGGAGCTGTTTTTT. It encodes CASIGSWSTGELFF.

The rearrangement links TRBV19 to TRBJ1-5; the D is unclear. The germline V and J ends were trimmed by 3 bases and 5 bases, with 11 bases remaining between them. Per germline, CDR1 LNHDA and CDR2 SQIVND (reference sequence). This CDR3 has 14 residues. The CDR3 loop is CASSIPLGHQPQHF. The CDR3 DNA follows: TGTGCCAGTAGTATCCCCCTTGGGCATCAGCCCCAGCATTTT.

The chain employs TRBV5-1 and TRBJ1-2; D is ambiguous. Germline assignment: CDR1 SGHRS and CDR2 YFSETQ. The CDR3 has 13 amino acids. With 4 bases removed from V and 5 bases from J, the gap between germline ends came to 12 bases. CDR3 bases: TGCGCCAGCAGCCCGGACGGGAGGTATGGCTACACCTTC. This gives the protein CASSPDGRYGYTF.

This chain links TRBV5-1 with TRBJ1-1; 7 bases match TRBD1. The CDR3 totals 14 residues. With V trimmed by 3 bases and J by 6 bases, 8 bases remained unmatched. Germline assignment: CDR1 SGHRS and CDR2 YFSETQ. The CDR3 DNA reads as TGCGCCAGCAGCTCGAAGCGACAGGGCTCTGAAGCTTTCTTT. Translation gives CASSSKRQGSEAFF. The full variable domain, with the rest looked up from reference TRBV5-1 and TRBJ1-1, is KAGVTQTPRYLIKTRGQQVTLSCSPISGHRSVSWYQQTPGQGLQFLFEYFSETQRNKGNFPGRFSGRQFSNSRSEMNVSTLELGDSALYLCASSSKRQGSEAFFGQGTRLTVV.

The chain is built from TRBV3-1 (or the pseudogene TRBV3-2) and TRBJ2-2; 9 bases line up with TRBD2. Unmatched junction bases numbered 4, after V lost 2 bases and J lost 6 bases. The CDR3 consists of 15 residues. Germline lookup yields CDR1 LGHDT and CDR2 YNNKEL (reference sequence). The CDR3 protein is CASSQRTSVAGELFF. CDR3 nucleotide sequence: TGTGCCAGCAGCCAAAGGACTAGCGTGGCCGGGGAGCTGTTTTTT.

The chain joins TRBV29-1 to TRBJ2-1, with 9 bases aligning to TRBD1. The CDR3 runs 15 residues. Germline lookup yields CDR1 SQVTM and CDR2 ANQGSEA. J was trimmed by 8 bases and V by 7 bases; bases with no gene match: 15. The CDR3 is CSALFGTGLVDEQFF. The CDR3 DNA reads as TGCAGCGCCTTGTTCGGGACAGGGTTGGTGGATGAGCAGTTCTTC.

V gene TRBV11-3 combines with J gene TRBJ2-2, with 7 bases fitting TRBD1. The CDR3 covers 19 residues. Germline CDR1 SGHNT, CDR2 YENEEA. V lost 0 bases and J lost 1; bases outside the gene matches: 11. The CDR3 is CASSLDLPWDRWNTGELFF. CDR3 DNA sequence: TGTGCCAGCAGCTTAGACCTCCCCTGGGACAGATGGAACACCGGGGAGCTGTTTTTT.

The chain is built from TRBV3-1 (or the pseudogene TRBV3-2) and TRBJ1-5; perhaps TRBD1 as D (5 bases). CDR1 and CDR2 from the germline V gene are LGHDT and YNNKEL (reference sequence). This CDR3 contains 15 residues. Trimming removed 1 base at V and 4 bases at J, with 11 bases between. CDR3 loop: CASSQGRAGNQPQHF. CDR3 nucleotides: TGTGCCAGCAGCCAAGGACGGGCAGGGAATCAGCCCCAGCATTTT.

The chain recombines TRBV19 with TRBJ1-5, with TRBD1 identical over 7 bases. There are 13 residues in the CDR3. CDR1 and CDR2 from the germline V gene are LNHDA and SQIVND (reference sequence). After removal of 5 bases from V and 5 bases from J, the junction contained 3 bases not matched to a gene. The CDR3 reads CASSETGDQPQHF. The CDR3 DNA sequence: TGTGCCAGTAGTGAAACAGGGGATCAGCCCCAGCATTTT.